This T cell receptor (beta chain) is drawn from a study of Tregs in tolerant kidney transplant recipients. The method was immunoSEQ multiplex PCR; TCRdb's version includes in-frame clones alone and lacks a portion of them. With 50,000 to 65,000 clones in the sample, the ten largest clones hold about 0.83%. CDR1 is MNHNS, CDR2 SASEGT, per germline. The CDR3 covers 14 residues. Trimming took 2 bases from V and 6 from J; bases not matched to a gene: 3. A note on this clone: Read coverage stops 3 residues before the CDR3 terminus; the germline J gene supplies the remainder.

The genes are TRBV6-1 and TRBJ2-7; 11 bases align to TRBD2. This TCR derives from a human donor who received a combined kidney and bone marrow transplant. The material was CD4+ T cells from blood, obtained before the transplant. CDR3 DNA, as far as it was read: TGTGCCAGCAGTGAAACTAGCGGGAGTCTCGAG. This translates into CASSETSGSLE. The CDR3 in its entirety is CASSETSGSLEQYF.